The entry below gives a single T cell receptor beta chain sequence along with its context. Its target is not known. The CD4+ fraction was divided into a CD45RA+ naive subset and a CD45RA-negative memory subset. This sample was taken from a study of shared clonotypes between healthy human individuals. General observations from the study: In this cohort, only blood was sampled, and tissue repertoires likely differ.

Here immunoSEQ multiplex PCR was the method, and the copy in TCRdb shows in-frame clones only, minus some. The sample lists a few million clones, approximately 96% occurring once. The length of the CDR3 is 12 residues. Between the trimmed V and J ends, which lost 7 bases and 6 bases, there was a span of 15 bases. Germline lookup yields CDR1 SQVTM and CDR2 ANQGSEA. The TCR originated in a man aged 18 to 29 in good health. The sample taken for sequencing was naive CD4+ T cells sorted from blood. As to subset: CD45RA+ positively selected. The chain links TRBV29-1 to TRBJ1-1; D not resolved. CDR3 nucleotides: TGCAGCGGGGCAAGGGAAAGGCCTGAAGCTTTCTTT. Amino acid sequence: CSGARERPEAFF.